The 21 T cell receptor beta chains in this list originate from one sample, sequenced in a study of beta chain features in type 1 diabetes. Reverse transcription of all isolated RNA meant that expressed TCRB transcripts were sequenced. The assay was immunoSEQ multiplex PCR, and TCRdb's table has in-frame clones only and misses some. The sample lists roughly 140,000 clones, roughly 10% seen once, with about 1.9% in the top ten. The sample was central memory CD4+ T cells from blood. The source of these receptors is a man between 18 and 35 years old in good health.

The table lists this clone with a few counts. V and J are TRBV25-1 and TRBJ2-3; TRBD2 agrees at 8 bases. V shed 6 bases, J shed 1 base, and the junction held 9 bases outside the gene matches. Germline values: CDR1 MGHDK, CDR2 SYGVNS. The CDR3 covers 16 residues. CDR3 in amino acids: CASRVPRGGGTDTQYF. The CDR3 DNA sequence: TGTGCCAGCAGAGTTCCCCGGGGGGGAGGCACAGATACGCAGTATTTT.

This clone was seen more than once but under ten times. The CDR3 nucleotides are TGTGCCAGCAGGGGGACTAGCGGGAGTCGCGAGCAGTACTTC. Translation: CASRGTSGSREQYF. The chain joins TRBV5-6 to TRBJ2-7; the match to TRBD2 covers 14 bases. Germline-derived CDR1 and CDR2 are SGHDT and YYEEEE. The CDR3 is made up of 14 amino acids. V gave up 5 bases and J gave up 6 bases; unmatched junction bases: 4.

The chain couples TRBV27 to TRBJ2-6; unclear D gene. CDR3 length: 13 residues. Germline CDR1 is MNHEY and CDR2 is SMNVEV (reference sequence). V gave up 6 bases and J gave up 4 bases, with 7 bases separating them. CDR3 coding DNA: TGTGCCAGCAGATTTAACGGGGCCAACGTCCTGACTTTC. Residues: CASRFNGANVLTF.

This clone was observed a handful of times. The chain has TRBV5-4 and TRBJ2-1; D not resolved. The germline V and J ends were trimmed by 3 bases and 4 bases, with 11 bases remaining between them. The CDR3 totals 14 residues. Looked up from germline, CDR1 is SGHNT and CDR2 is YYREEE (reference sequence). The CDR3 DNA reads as TGTGCCAGCAGCTCCGTCGGGCGATACAATGAGCAGTTCTTC. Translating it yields CASSSVGRYNEQFF.

The CDR3 coding sequence is TGTGCCAGCAGGACAGTGAATAAGAACACCGGGGAGCTGTTTTTT. This codes for CASRTVNKNTGELFF. The gene calls are TRBV2 and TRBJ2-2; TRBD1 might be the D (5 bases). Germline V lookup: CDR1 SNHLY, CDR2 FYNNEI. The CDR3 consists of 15 residues. Trimming pared 6 bases from V and 1 base from J, leaving 12 bases between.

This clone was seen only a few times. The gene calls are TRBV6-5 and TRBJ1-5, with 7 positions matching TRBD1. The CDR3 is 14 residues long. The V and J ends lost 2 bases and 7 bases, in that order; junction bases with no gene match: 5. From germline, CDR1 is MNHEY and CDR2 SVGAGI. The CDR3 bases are TGTGCCAGCAGTTACGAGACAGGGAAGCAGCCCCAGCATTTT. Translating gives CASSYETGKQPQHF.

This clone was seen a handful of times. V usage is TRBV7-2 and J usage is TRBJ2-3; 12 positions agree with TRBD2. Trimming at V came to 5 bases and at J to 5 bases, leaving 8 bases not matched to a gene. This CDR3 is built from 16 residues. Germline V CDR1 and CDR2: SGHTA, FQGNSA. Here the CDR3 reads CASSPRLAGALDTQYF. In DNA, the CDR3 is TGTGCCAGCAGCCCCAGACTAGCGGGAGCGCTAGATACGCAGTATTTT.

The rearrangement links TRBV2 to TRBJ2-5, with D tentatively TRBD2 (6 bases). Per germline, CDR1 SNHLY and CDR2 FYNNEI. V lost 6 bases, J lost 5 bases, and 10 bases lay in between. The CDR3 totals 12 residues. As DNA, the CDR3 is TGTGCCAGCAGCCCGGGGGTGGAGACCCAGTACTTC. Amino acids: CASSPGVETQYF.

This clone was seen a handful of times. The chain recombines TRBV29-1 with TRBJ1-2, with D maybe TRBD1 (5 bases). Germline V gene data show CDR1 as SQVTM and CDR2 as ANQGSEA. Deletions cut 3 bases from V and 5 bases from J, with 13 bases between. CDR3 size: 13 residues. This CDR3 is CSVDLGTPYGYTF. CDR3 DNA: TGCAGCGTTGATCTAGGGACTCCGTATGGCTACACCTTC.

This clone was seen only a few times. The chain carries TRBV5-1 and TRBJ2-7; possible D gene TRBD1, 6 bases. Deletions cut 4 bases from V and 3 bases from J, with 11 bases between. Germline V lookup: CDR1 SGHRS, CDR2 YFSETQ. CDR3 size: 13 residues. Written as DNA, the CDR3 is TGCGCCAGCAGCCCACAGGGTTACTACGAGCAGTACTTC. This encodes CASSPQGYYEQYF.

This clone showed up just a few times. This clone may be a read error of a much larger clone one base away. The CDR3: CASSLGAGANVLTF. The CDR3 nucleotides read TGTGCCAGTAGTTTGGGCGCTGGGGCCAACGTCCTGACTTTC. The chain joins TRBV19 to TRBJ2-6; D unclear. CDR1 is LNHDA and CDR2 is SQIVND in the germline V gene (reference sequence). The CDR3 contains 14 residues. Trimming pared 5 bases from V and 2 bases from J, leaving 7 bases between.

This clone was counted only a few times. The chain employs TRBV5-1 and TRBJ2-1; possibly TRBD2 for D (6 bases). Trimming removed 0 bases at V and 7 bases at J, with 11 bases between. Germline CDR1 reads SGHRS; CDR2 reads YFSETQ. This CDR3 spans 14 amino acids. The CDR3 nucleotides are TGCGCCAGCAGCTTGGTGTGGGCGGGAAATGAGCAGTTCTTC. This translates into CASSLVWAGNEQFF.

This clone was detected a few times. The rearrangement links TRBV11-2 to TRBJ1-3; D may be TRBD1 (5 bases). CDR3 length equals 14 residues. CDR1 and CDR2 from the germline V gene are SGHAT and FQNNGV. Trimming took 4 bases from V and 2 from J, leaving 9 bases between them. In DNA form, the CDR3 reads TGTGCCAGCAGCTGGGTCAGGGCTGGAAACACCATATATTTT. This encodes CASSWVRAGNTIYF.

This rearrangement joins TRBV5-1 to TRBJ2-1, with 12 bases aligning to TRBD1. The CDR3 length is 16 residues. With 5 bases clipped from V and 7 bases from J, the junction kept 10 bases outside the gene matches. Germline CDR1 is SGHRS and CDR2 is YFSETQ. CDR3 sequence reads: CASSTQGTGGWNEQFF. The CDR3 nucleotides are TGCGCCAGCAGTACCCAAGGGACAGGGGGCTGGAATGAGCAGTTCTTC.

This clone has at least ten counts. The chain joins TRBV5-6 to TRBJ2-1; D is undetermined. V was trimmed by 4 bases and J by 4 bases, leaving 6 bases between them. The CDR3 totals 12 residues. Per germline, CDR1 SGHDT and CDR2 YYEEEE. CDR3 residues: CASSPLYNEQFF. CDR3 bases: TGTGCCAGCAGCCCCCTATACAATGAGCAGTTCTTC.

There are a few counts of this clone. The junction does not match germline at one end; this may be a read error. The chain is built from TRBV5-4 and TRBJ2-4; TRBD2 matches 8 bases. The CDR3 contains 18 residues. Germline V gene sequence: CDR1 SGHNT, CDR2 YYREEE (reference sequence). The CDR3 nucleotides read TGCGCCAGCAGCCAAGATGCGGGGGGATCCGTTTTCAAAAACATTCAGTACTTC. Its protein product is CASSQDAGGSVFKNIQYF.

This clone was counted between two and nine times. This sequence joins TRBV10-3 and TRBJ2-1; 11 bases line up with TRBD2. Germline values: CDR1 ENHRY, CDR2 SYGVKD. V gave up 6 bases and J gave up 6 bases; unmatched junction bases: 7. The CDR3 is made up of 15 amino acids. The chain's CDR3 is CAIRETSGTVNEQFF. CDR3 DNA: TGTGCCATCAGGGAGACTAGCGGGACAGTCAATGAGCAGTTCTTC.

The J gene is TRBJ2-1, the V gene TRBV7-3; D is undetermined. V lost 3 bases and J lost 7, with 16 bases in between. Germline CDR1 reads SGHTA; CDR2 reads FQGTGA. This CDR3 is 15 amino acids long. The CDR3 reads CASSFPGTFVNEQFF. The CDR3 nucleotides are TGTGCCAGCAGCTTTCCGGGTACTTTTGTGAATGAGCAGTTCTTC. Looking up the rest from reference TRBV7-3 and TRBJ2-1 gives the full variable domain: GAGVSQTPSNKVTEKGKYVELRCDPISGHTALYWYRQSLGQGPEFLIYFQGTGAADDSGLPNDRFFAVRPEGSVSTLKIQRTERGDSAVYLCASSFPGTFVNEQFFGPGTRLTVL.

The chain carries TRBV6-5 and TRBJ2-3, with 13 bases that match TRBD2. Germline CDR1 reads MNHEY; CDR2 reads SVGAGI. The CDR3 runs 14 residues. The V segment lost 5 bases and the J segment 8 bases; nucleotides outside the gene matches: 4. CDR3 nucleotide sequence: TGTGCCAGCAGTCGGGGACTAGCGGGGTTTACGCAGTATTTT. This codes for CASSRGLAGFTQYF.

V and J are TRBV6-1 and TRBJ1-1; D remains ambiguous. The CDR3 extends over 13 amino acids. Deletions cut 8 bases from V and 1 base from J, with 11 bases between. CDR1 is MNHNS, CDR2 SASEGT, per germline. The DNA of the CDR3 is TGTGCCAGCGTGAGGACGGCGAACACTGAAGCTTTCTTT. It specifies CASVRTANTEAFF.

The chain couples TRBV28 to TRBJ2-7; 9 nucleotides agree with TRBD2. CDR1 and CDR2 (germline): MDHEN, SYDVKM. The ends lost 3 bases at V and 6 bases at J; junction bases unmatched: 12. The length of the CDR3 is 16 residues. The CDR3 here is CASSFRGRAQKGEQYF. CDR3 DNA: TGTGCCAGCAGTTTTCGCGGGAGGGCCCAAAAAGGCGAGCAGTACTTC.